This T cell receptor (beta chain) was found in a study of blood T cell repertoires in COVID-19 (dated by TCRdb to the early 2020s). Study-level background: The collaborator samples originated in the United States, Italy and Spain and spanned the acute and convalescent phases of COVID-19. Samples came from the ongoing ImmuneRACE study (first 160 participants) plus 1,254 subjects from 6 global collaborators. The prospective study material was composed of cDNA or gDNA derived from T cells, B-cell-depleted T cells, or PBMCs. The repertoires were made available in a free public database intended to serve as a resource for research on the immune response to SARS-CoV-2. Where available, HLA class I and class II types were obtained from metadata supplied by the sample provider rather than from assay-based typing. The dataset comprised deeply sampled blood TCRbeta repertoires from subjects exposed to, actively infected with, or recovered from COVID-19. Sample metadata almost always included a de-identified subject ID, COVID-19 status, age in years and sex.

The immunoSEQ Assay, a bias-controlled multiplex PCR, was used to amplify TCRbeta CDR3 regions from genomic DNA. The source study handled its data this way. Within the assay, amplification of reference gene primers was used to estimate how many nucleated cells each sample contained. Sequence reads were collapsed and filtered to measure the absolute abundance of every unique TCRbeta CDR3 rearrangement. For each sample, productive Simpson clonality was calculated as the square root of Simpson's diversity index over productive rearrangements. Sourced from immuneACCESS, this table was stored by TCRdb with only in-frame sequences that have V and J called. A share of the clones is absent; for the studies checked, an unresolved V gene accounts for under half, and the remainder has no known explanation. The V and J calls and clone size were taken over from that table, and D and trimming were inferred from the DNA. This sample is represented by over 200,000 clones; around four fifths of them were singletons. The top ten clonotypes cover roughly 7.8% of the sample.

Whole blood was collected in K2EDTA tubes by collaborating institutions according to the institutions' own protocols. For TCRbeta analysis, collaborators shipped samples as frozen whole blood, isolated PBMCs, or DNA extracted from either of those sample types. The paper's findings and limits, for the study overall: How much clinical and demographic metadata was included differed by source and by participant, and the metadata was provided uncurated.

Concerning this clone: This clone's antigen is unknown. There are no base qualities to consult, and no much larger clone falls within one base.

The junction shows trimming of 0 bases on V and 8 bases on J, and the gene matches do not reach 8 bases of it. Its CDR3 holds 16 amino acids, cysteine through phenylalanine. Of all the DNA, just the CDR3 is kept, 48 bases in frame from base 1. CDR1 MGHRA and CDR2 YSYEKL were looked up in the germline V gene. The source of this sequence is a man aged 35-49 years with active or convalescent COVID-19. Recombination linked TRBV4-1 to TRBJ1-2; 11 nucleotides in the junction match TRBD1. The specimen sequenced was peripheral blood. The DNA sequence reads TGCGCCAGCAGCCAAGATCAGGACAGGGGGCGTCGGGGCTACACCTTC. Its protein is CASSQDQDRGRRGYTF.